This TCR beta chain originates from a study of patients and donors after allogeneic stem cell transplantation. V trimming: 4 bases; J trimming: 2 bases; junction bases outside the gene matches: 7. This CDR3 is 15 amino acids long. TCRdb re-derived calls from the RT-PCR reads in MiXCR, one entry per CDR3 protein. The data show 200,000 to 250,000 distinct CDR3 sequences, with around 41% seen just once and around a tenth held by the top ten. The chain couples TRBV12-3 or TRBV12-4 to TRBJ2-5, with TRBD2 matching 7 bases. The sample consisted of blood, either unsorted or a sorted T cell fraction (not recorded which). The TCR originated in a human donor who was either an allogeneic HSCT recipient or a stem cell or donor lymphocyte infusion donor (not recorded which). It is not recorded whose cells these are; they may come from a transplant donor. The CDR3 coding sequence is TGTGCCAGCAGTTGGACGGGGGGTCGGCAAGAGACCCAGTACTTC. It translates to CASSWTGGRQETQYF.